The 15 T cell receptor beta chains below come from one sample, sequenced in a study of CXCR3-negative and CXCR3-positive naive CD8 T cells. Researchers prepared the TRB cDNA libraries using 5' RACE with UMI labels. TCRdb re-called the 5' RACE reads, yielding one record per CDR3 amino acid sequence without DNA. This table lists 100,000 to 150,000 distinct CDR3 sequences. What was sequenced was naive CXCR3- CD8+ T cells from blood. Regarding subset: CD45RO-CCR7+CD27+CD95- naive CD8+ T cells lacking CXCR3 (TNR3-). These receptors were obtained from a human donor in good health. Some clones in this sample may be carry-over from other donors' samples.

The CDR3 sequence: CASSYQGEQYF. The chain couples TRBV6-6 to TRBJ2-7; TCRdb proposes TRBD1, but this gene call is untestable without DNA. Germline loops: CDR1 MNHNY, CDR2 SVGAGI (reference sequence). The CDR3 sequence is 11 residues long.

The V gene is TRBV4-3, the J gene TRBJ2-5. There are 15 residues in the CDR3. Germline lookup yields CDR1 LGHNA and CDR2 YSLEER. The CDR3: CASSQELGDQETQYF.

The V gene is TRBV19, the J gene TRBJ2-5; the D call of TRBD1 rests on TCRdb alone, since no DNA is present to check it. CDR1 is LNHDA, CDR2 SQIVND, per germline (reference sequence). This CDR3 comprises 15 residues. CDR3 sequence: CASSILGGAQETQYF.

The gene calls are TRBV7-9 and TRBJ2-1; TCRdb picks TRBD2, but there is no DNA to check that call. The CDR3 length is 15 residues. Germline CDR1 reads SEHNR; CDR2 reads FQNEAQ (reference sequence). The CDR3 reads CASSSSAEYNNEQFF.

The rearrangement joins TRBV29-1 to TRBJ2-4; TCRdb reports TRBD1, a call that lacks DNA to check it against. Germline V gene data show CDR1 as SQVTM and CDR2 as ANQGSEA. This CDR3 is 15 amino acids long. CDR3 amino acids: CSVKGVEGAKNIQYF.

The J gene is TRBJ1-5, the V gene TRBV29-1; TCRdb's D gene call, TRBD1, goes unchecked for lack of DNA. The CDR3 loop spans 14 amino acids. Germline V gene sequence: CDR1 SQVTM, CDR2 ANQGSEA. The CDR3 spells CSVVPEGADQPQHF.

CDR3 in amino acids: CAISGEQGQSDYGYTF. The chain employs TRBV10-3 and TRBJ1-2; lacking DNA, the TRBD1 call made by TCRdb goes unchecked. The length of the CDR3 is 16 residues. CDR1 and CDR2 from the germline V gene are ENHRY and SYGVKD.

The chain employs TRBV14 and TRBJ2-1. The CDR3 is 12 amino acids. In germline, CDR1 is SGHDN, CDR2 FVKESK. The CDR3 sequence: CASSLIHNEQFF.

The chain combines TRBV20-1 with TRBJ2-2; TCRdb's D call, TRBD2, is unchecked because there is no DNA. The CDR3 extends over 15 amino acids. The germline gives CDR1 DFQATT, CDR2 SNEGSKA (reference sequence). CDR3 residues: CSARNSGIRTGELFF.

The CDR3 reads CASSFGTATYSNQPQHF. This chain connects TRBV28 to TRBJ1-5; TCRdb's D call of TRBD1 is untestable without DNA. CDR3 length equals 17 residues. The V gene's germline CDR1 is MDHEN and CDR2 SYDVKM.

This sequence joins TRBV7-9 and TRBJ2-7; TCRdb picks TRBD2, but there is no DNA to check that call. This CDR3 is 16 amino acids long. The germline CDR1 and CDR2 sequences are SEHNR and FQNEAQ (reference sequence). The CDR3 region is CASSFGLAGRSYEQYF.

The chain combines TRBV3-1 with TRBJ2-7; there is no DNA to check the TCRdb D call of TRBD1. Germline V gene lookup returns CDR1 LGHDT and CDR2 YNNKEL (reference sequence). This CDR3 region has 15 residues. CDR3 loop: CASSQDRGIPYEQYF.

CDR3 in amino acids: CASSSNRDSNPILNEQYF. J is TRBJ2-7 and V is TRBV7-9; the D gene TCRdb calls, TRBD1, cannot be checked with no DNA. Germline V lookup: CDR1 SEHNR, CDR2 FQNEAQ (reference sequence). This CDR3 is built from 18 residues.

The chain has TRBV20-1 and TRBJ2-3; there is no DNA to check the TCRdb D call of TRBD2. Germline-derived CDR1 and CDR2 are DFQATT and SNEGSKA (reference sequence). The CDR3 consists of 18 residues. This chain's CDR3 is CSATSRLAGGSSTDTQYF.

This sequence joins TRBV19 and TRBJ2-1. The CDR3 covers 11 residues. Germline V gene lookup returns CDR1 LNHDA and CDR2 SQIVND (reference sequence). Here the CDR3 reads CASINDNEQFF. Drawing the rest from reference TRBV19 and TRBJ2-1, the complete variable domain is DGGITQSPKYLFRKEGQNVTLSCEQNLNHDAMYWYRQDPGQGLRLIYYSQIVNDFQKGDIAEGYSVSREKKESFPLTVTSAQKNPTAFYLCASINDNEQFFGPGTRLTVL.